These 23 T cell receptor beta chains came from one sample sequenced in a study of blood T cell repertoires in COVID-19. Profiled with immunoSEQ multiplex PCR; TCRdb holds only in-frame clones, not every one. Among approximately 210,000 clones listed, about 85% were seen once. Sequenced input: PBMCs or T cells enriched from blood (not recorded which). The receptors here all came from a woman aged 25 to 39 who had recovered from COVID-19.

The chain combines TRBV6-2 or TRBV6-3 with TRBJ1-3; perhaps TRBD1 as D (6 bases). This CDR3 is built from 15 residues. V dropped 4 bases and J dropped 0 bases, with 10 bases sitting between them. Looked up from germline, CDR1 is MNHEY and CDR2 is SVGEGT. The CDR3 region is CASSLQGNSGNTIYF. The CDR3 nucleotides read TGTGCCAGCAGTTTACAGGGCAACTCTGGAAACACCATATATTTT.

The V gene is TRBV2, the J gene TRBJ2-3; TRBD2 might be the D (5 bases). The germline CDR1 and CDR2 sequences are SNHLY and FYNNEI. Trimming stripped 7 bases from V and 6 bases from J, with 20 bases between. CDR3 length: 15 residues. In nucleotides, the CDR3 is TGTGCCAGCACCAACCCTCGGGGTGATCAGGATACGCAGTATTTT. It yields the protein CASTNPRGDQDTQYF.

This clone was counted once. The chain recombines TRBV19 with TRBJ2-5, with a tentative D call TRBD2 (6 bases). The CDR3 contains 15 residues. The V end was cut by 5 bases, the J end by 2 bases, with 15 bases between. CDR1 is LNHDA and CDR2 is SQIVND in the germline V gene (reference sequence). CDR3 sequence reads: CASSLRTTVQETQYF. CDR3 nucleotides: TGTGCCAGTAGTCTCCGGACTACAGTACAAGAGACCCAGTACTTC.

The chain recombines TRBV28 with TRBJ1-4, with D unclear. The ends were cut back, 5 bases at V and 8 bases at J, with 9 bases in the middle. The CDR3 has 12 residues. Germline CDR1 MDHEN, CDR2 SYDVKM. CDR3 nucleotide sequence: TGTGCCAGCAGTAGTCCCGGGGAAAAACTGTTTTTT. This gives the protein CASSSPGEKLFF. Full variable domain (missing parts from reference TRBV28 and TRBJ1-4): DVKVTQSSRYLVKRTGEKVFLECVQDMDHENMFWYRQDPGLGLRLIYFSYDVKMKEKGDIPEGYSVSREKKERFSLILESASTNQTSMYLCASSSPGEKLFFGSGTQLSVL.

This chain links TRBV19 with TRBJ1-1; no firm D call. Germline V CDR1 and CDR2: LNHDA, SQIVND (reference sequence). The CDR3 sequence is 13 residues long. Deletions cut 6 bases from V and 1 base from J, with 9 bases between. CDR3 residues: CASSLRENTEAFF. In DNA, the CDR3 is TGTGCCAGTAGCCTGCGGGAGAACACTGAAGCTTTCTTT.

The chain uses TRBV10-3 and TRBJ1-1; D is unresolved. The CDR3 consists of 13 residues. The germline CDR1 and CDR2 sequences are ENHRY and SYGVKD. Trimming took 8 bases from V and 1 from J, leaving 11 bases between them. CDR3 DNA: TGTGCCATCGCGCCCGCAAAGAACACTGAAGCTTTCTTT. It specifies CAIAPAKNTEAFF.

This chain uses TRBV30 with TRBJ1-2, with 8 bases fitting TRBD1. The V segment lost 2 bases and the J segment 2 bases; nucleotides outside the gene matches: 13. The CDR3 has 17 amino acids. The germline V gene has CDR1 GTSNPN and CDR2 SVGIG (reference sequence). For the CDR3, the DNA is TGTGCCTGGAGTCCCTGGACAGGGTTTACTTCGAACTATGGCTACACCTTC. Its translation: CAWSPWTGFTSNYGYTF.

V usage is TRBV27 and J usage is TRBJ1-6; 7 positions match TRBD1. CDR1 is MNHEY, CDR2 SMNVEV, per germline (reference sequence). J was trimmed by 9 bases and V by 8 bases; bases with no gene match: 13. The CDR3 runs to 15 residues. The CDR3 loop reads CASSITGVDSSPLHF. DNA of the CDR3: TGTGCCAGCTCAATCACAGGGGTCGATTCTTCACCCCTCCACTTT.

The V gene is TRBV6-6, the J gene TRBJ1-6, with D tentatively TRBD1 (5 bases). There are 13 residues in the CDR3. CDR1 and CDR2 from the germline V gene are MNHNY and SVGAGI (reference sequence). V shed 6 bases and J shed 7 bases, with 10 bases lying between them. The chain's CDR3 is CASRNNRNSPLHF. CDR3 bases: TGTGCCAGCAGAAATAACAGGAATTCACCCCTCCACTTT.

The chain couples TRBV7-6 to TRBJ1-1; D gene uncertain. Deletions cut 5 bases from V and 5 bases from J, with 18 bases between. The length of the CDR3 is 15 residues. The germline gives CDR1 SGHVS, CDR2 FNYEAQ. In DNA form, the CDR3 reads TGTGCCAGCAGCCCCACCCGTCAAACGGGTACTGAAGCTTTCTTT. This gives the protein CASSPTRQTGTEAFF.

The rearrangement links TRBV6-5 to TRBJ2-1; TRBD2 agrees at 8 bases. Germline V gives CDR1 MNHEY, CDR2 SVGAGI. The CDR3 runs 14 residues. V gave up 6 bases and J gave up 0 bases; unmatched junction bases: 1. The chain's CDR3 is CASSRGGSYNEQFF. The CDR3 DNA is TGTGCCAGCAGCCGGGGGGGCTCCTACAATGAGCAGTTCTTC.

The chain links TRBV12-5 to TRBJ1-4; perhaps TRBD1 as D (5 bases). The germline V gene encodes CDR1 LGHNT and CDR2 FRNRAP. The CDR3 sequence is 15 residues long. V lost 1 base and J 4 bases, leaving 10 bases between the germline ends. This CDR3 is CASGLGTGLNEKLFF. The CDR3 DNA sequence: TGTGCTAGTGGTTTGGGTACAGGCCTTAATGAAAAACTGTTTTTT.

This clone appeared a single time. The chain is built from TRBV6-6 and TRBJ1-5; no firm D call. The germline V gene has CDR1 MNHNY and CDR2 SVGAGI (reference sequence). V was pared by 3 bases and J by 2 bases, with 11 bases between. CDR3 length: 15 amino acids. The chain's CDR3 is CASSYGEVGNQPQHF. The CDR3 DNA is TGTGCCAGCAGTTATGGGGAGGTTGGCAATCAGCCCCAGCATTTT.

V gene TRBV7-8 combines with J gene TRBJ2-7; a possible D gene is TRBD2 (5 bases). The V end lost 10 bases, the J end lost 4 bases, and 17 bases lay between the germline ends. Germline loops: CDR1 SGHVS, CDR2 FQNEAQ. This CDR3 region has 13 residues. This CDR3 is CATTDFPPYEQYF. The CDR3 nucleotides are TGTGCCACTACGGACTTCCCCCCGTACGAGCAGTACTTC. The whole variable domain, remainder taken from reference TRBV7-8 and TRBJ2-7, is GAGVSQSPRYKVAKRGQDVALRCDPISGHVSLFWYQQALGQGPEFLTYFQNEAQLDKSGLPSDRFFAERPEGSVSTLKIQRTQQEDSAVYLCATTDFPPYEQYFGPGTRLTVT.

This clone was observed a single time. CDR3 nucleotide sequence: TGTGCCAGCAGCTTCTTATATAGCGGGACAATACAAGAGACCCAGTACTTC. Encoded protein: CASSFLYSGTIQETQYF. The V and J genes are TRBV11-2 and TRBJ2-5; 8 bases align to TRBD2. After removal of 3 bases from V and 2 bases from J, the junction contained 11 bases not matched to a gene. The CDR3 is made up of 17 amino acids. Germline lookup yields CDR1 SGHAT and CDR2 FQNNGV.

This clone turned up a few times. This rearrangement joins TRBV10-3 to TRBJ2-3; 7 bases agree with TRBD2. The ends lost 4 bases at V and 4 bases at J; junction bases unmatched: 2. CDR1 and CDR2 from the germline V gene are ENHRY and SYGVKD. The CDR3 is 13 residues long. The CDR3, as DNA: TGTGCCATCAGTGGAACTAGCGCAGATACGCAGTATTTT. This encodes CAISGTSADTQYF.

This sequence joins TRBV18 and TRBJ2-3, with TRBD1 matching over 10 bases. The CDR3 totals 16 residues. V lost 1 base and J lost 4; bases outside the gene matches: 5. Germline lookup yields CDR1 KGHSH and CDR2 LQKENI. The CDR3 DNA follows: TGTGCCAGCTCACCACTGGGACAGGGGAGCGCAGATACGCAGTATTTT. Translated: CASSPLGQGSADTQYF.

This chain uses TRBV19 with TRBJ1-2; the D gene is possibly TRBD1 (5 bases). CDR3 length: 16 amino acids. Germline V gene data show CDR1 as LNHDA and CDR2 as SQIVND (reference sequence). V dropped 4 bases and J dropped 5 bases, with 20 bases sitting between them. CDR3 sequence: CASSTETQTDSYGYTF. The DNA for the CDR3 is TGTGCCAGTAGTACCGAAACACAGACAGATTCTTATGGCTACACCTTC.

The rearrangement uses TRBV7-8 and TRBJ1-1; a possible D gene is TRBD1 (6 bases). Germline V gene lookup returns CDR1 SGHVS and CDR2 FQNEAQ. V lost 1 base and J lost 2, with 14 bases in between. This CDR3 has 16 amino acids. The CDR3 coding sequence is TGTGCCAGCAGCTTAGAGGGGGGGCGGAGAAACACTGAAGCTTTCTTT. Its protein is CASSLEGGRRNTEAFF.

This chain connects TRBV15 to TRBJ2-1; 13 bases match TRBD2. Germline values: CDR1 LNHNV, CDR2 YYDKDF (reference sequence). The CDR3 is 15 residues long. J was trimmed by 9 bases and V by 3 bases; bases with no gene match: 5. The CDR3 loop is CATSREGLAGVEQFF. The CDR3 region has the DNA TGTGCCACCAGCAGGGAAGGACTAGCGGGAGTTGAGCAGTTCTTC.

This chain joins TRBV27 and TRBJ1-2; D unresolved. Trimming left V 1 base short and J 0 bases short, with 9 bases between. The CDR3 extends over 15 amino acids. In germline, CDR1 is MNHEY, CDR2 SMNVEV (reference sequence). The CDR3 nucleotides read TGTGCCAGCAGTTTATGGCCCCCAGCTAACTATGGCTACACCTTC. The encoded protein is CASSLWPPANYGYTF.

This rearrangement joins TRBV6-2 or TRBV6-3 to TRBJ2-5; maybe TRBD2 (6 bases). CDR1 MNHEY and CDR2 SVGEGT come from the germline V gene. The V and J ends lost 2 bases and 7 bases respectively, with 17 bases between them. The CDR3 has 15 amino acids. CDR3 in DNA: TGTGCCAGCAGTTACCGGGTCTTGAGGGGAGGGACCCAGTACTTC. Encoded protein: CASSYRVLRGGTQYF.

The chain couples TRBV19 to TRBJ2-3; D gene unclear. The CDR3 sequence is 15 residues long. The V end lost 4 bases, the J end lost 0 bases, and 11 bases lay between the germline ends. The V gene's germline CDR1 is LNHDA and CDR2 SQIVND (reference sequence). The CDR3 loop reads CASSKTHPSTDTQYF. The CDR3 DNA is TGTGCCAGTAGTAAGACACACCCTAGCACAGATACGCAGTATTTT.